This entry lists 20 T cell receptor beta chains sequenced from one sample in a study of Ad26.COV2.S vaccination and SARS-CoV-2 variants. The method was immunoSEQ multiplex PCR; TCRdb's version includes in-frame clones alone and lacks a portion of them. The repertoire holds about 480,000 clones, with about 83% as singletons. Treatment denoted: roughly 20 received Ad26.COV2.S at low or high dose, single or two shots; 5 received placebo; per-sample allocation not given. Samples came from day 63 after the first vaccine or placebo injection. Sequencing was performed on peripheral blood, taken in a trial of Ad26.COV2.S vaccine versus placebo. Receptors originate from a person aged 18-65 years who received the Ad26.COV2.S COVID-19 vaccine or a placebo.

This chain links TRBV19 with TRBJ2-5; 10 bases match TRBD1. Looked up from germline, CDR1 is LNHDA and CDR2 is SQIVND (reference sequence). The CDR3 consists of 15 residues. J was trimmed by 2 bases and V by 3 bases; bases with no gene match: 3. The CDR3 loop is CASSMGDRGQETQYF. CDR3 in DNA: TGTGCCAGTAGTATGGGGGACAGGGGACAAGAGACCCAGTACTTC. Together with reference TRBV19 and TRBJ2-5, the CDR3 gives the full variable domain: DGGITQSPKYLFRKEGQNVTLSCEQNLNHDAMYWYRQDPGQGLRLIYYSQIVNDFQKGDIAEGYSVSREKKESFPLTVTSAQKNPTAFYLCASSMGDRGQETQYFGPGTRLLVL.

Worth noting for this clone: The sample contains more than one DNA sequence encoding this CDR3. The J gene is TRBJ2-3, the V gene TRBV19; D not certain. The V end lost 5 bases, the J end lost 0 bases, and 6 bases lay between the germline ends. CDR3 size: 13 residues. Germline V CDR1 and CDR2: LNHDA, SQIVND (reference sequence). CDR3 bases: TGTGCCAGTAGTTTATCTAGCACAGATACGCAGTATTTT. Translation: CASSLSSTDTQYF.

The chain has TRBV7-9 and TRBJ1-2, with 7 nucleotides matching TRBD1. The germline gives CDR1 SEHNR, CDR2 FQNEAQ (reference sequence). Losses at the gene ends were 5 bases for V and 5 bases for J; bases not matched to a gene: 5. This CDR3 spans 13 amino acids. CDR3 sequence reads: CASSRDSLYGYTF. DNA for the CDR3: TGTGCCAGCAGCCGGGACAGTTTATATGGCTACACCTTC.

This clone was counted only a few times. The genes are TRBV6-2 or TRBV6-3 and TRBJ2-5; D is undetermined. V shed 4 bases and J shed 10 bases, with 10 bases lying between them. Germline values: CDR1 MNHEY, CDR2 SVGEGT. The CDR3 is 11 amino acids. The CDR3 DNA reads as TGTGCCAGCAGTTGGGGTGTGCGCCAGTACTTC. This encodes CASSWGVRQYF.

The chain combines TRBV25-1 with TRBJ2-5, with D hard to call. Trimming pared 7 bases from V and 4 bases from J, leaving 7 bases between. Per the germline V gene, CDR1 is MGHDK and CDR2 is SYGVNS. This CDR3 comprises 11 residues. The CDR3 DNA reads as TGTGCCAGCACGAGGTTAGAGACCCAGTACTTC. Translation: CASTRLETQYF.

In this sample, this clone turned up a few times. The chain has TRBV6-2 or TRBV6-3 and TRBJ2-3, with unresolved D. The CDR3 consists of 13 residues. With 0 bases removed from V and 5 bases from J, the gap between germline ends came to 6 bases. Germline V gives CDR1 MNHEY, CDR2 SVGEGT. CDR3 coding DNA: TGTGCCAGCAGTTACTCGTTAGGAGATACGCAGTATTTT. Amino acid sequence: CASSYSLGDTQYF.

The chain is built from TRBV4-3 and TRBJ2-5, with TRBD2 as a possible D gene (6 bases). Germline V gives CDR1 LGHNA, CDR2 YSLEER. This CDR3 spans 16 amino acids. The V end was cut by 0 bases, the J end by 5 bases, with 16 bases between. The CDR3 spells CASSQDFEASDETQYF. The CDR3 bases are TGCGCCAGCAGCCAAGATTTTGAGGCTAGCGATGAGACCCAGTACTTC.

V gene TRBV6-2 or TRBV6-3 combines with J gene TRBJ1-2; 8 bases agree with TRBD1. Germline V gene lookup returns CDR1 MNHEY and CDR2 SVGEGT. V shed 2 bases and J 4 bases; nucleotides not matched to a gene: 15. CDR3 length equals 18 residues. For the CDR3, the DNA is TGTGCCAGCAGTTACCCAATAGGCGGACAGGGACGATTCTATGGCTACACCTTC. As protein: CASSYPIGGQGRFYGYTF.

This clone is a singleton in its sample. The rearrangement uses TRBV12-3 or TRBV12-4 and TRBJ2-1; possibly TRBD1 for D (6 bases). The CDR3 sequence is 13 residues long. V was trimmed by 4 bases and J by 7 bases, leaving 11 bases between them. CDR3 sequence reads: CASSSNRVNEQFF. CDR3 DNA: TGTGCCAGCAGTTCCAACAGGGTTAATGAGCAGTTCTTC.

The chain has TRBV6-5 and TRBJ2-7, with D unclear. V was cut by 10 bases and J by 0 bases, with 19 bases left in between. Germline-derived CDR1 and CDR2 are MNHEY and SVGAGI. CDR3 size: 15 residues. In DNA, the CDR3 is TGTGCCACCTGCCGGCGGCGGACCCACTCCTACGAGCAGTACTTC. Translation: CATCRRRTHSYEQYF.

This chain uses TRBV19 with TRBJ1-3; the D gene is possibly TRBD1 (6 bases). Germline values: CDR1 LNHDA, CDR2 SQIVND (reference sequence). This CDR3 has 16 amino acids. The V end lost 8 bases, the J end lost 4 bases, and 21 bases lay between the germline ends. Here the CDR3 DNA reads TGTGCCAGTTCTTTTGGGGGCGCGTTATCCGGAAACACCATATATTTT. Translating it yields CASSFGGALSGNTIYF.

The gene calls are TRBV2 and TRBJ2-7; possible D gene TRBD2, 6 bases. The CDR3 loop spans 15 amino acids. V lost 6 bases to trimming and J lost 2 bases, with 17 bases between them. Germline V gene data show CDR1 as SNHLY and CDR2 as FYNNEI. The CDR3 sequence is CASSYLGTGTYEQYF. The CDR3 coding sequence is TGTGCCAGCAGCTATTTAGGGACTGGGACCTACGAGCAGTACTTC.

The gene calls are TRBV4-2 and TRBJ2-2; D remains ambiguous. There are 15 residues in the CDR3. CDR1 LGHNA and CDR2 YNFKEQ come from the germline V gene. Trimming left V 6 bases short and J 5 bases short, with 16 bases between. The CDR3 reads CASSPGAQSTGELFF. CDR3 DNA: TGTGCCAGCAGTCCGGGCGCACAAAGTACCGGGGAGCTGTTTTTT.

This sequence joins TRBV7-3 and TRBJ2-2, with no clear D. The CDR3 loop spans 12 amino acids. Germline V gene sequence: CDR1 SGHTA, CDR2 FQGTGA. Deletions cut 11 bases from V and 1 base from J, with 8 bases between. The CDR3 DNA reads TGTGCCTCAGGACGGAACACCGGGGAGCTGTTTTTT. Its translation: CASGRNTGELFF.

V usage is TRBV13 and J usage is TRBJ2-1, with D possibly matching TRBD2 (5 bases). CDR1 is PRHDT, CDR2 FYEKMQ, per germline (reference sequence). The CDR3 is made up of 19 amino acids. V was clipped by 4 bases and J by 0 bases, with 22 bases between them. Written as DNA, the CDR3 is TGTGCCAGCAGCTCCCTTCGGGGTTTACGAGCACGCTCCTACAATGAGCAGTTCTTC. Translated, it gives CASSSLRGLRARSYNEQFF.

The rearrangement links TRBV2 to TRBJ2-7; TRBD2 aligns across 10 bases. The CDR3 consists of 15 residues. Germline V gene sequence: CDR1 SNHLY, CDR2 FYNNEI. The trim removed 6 bases at V and 1 base at J, leaving 6 bases unmatched. In DNA, the CDR3 is TGTGCCAGCAGCCATCTAGCGGGGGCTTCCTACGAGCAGTACTTC. Residues: CASSHLAGASYEQYF.

There are a few counts of this clone. V usage is TRBV19 and J usage is TRBJ2-7; TRBD2 matches at 7 bases. Trimming cost V 3 bases and J 13 bases; bases outside gene matches: 12. Germline V gene lookup returns CDR1 LNHDA and CDR2 SQIVND (reference sequence). This CDR3 region has 13 residues. This CDR3 is CASSMGLLGGHYF. In DNA form, the CDR3 reads TGTGCCAGTAGTATGGGACTACTCGGCGGCCACTACTTC.

The genes are TRBV7-6 and TRBJ1-1, with a possible D match to TRBD1 (5 bases). V gave up 1 base and J gave up 1 base, with 10 bases separating them. The CDR3 runs to 15 residues. CDR1 and CDR2 (germline): SGHVS, FNYEAQ. As DNA, the CDR3 is TGTGCCAGCAGCTTAGGGCGGGGCGGGAACACTGAAGCTTTCTTT. It yields the protein CASSLGRGGNTEAFF. Drawing the rest from reference TRBV7-6 and TRBJ1-1, the complete variable domain is GAGVSQSPRYKVTKRGQDVALRCDPISGHVSLYWYRQALGQGPEFLTYFNYEAQQDKSGLPNDRFSAERPEGSISTLTIQRTEQRDSAMYRCASSLGRGGNTEAFFGQGTRLTVV.

The table lists this clone with a count of one. The J gene is TRBJ2-1, the V gene TRBV19, with TRBD1 as a possible D gene (5 bases). The ends were cut back, 4 bases at V and 8 bases at J, with 9 bases in the middle. This CDR3 has 12 residues. Germline V gives CDR1 LNHDA, CDR2 SQIVND (reference sequence). The CDR3 here is CASSSRVDEQFF. In DNA, the CDR3 is TGTGCCAGTAGTAGCAGGGTTGATGAGCAGTTCTTC.

The V gene is TRBV6-4, the J gene TRBJ2-3; D is tentatively TRBD1 or TRBD2 (5 bases each). V was clipped by 10 bases and J by 1 base, with 21 bases between them. CDR3 length equals 16 residues. Germline lookup yields CDR1 MRHNA and CDR2 SNTAGT. The CDR3 protein is CATRPGRTRRTDTQYF. The CDR3 nucleotides read TGTGCCACCCGACCGGGACGAACTCGACGCACAGATACGCAGTATTTT.